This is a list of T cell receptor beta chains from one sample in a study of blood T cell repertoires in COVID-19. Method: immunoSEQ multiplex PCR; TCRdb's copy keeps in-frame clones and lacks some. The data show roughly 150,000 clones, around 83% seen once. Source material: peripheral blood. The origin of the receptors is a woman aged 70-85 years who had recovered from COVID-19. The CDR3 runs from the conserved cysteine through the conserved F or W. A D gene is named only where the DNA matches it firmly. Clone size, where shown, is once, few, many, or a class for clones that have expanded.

CDR3: CASAPSGPAYEQYF
DNA: TGTGCCAGCGCTCCCAGCGGTCCCGCCTACGAGCAGTACTTC
size: NA
J: TRBJ2-7
D: NA
V: TRBV3-1/TRBV3-2

CDR3: CASRPVQGETQYF
DNA: TGTGCCAGCAGGCCCGTCCAGGGAGAGACCCAGTACTTC
size: NA
J: TRBJ2-5
D: NA
V: TRBV5-4

CDR3: CASSPGGTGPPPEGYTF
DNA: TGTGCCAGCTCACCAGGGGGGACCGGTCCCCCGCCGGAGGGCTACACCTTC
size: NA
J: TRBJ1-2
D: NA
V: TRBV18

CDR3: CSAPGRYQETQYF
DNA: TGCAGCGCCCCCGGGAGGTACCAAGAGACCCAGTACTTC
size: NA
J: TRBJ2-5
D: TRBD2
V: TRBV29-1

CDR3: CASRGAGPGPQHF
DNA: TGTGCCAGCAGGGGGGCTGGGCCAGGGCCCCAGCATTTT
size: NA
J: TRBJ1-5
D: NA
V: TRBV2

CDR3: CASSQTQPDRAEAFF
DNA: TGTGCCAGCAGCCAAACTCAACCTGACAGGGCTGAAGCTTTCTTT
size: NA
J: TRBJ1-1
D: TRBD1
V: TRBV6-5

CDR3: CASSRDRDNEKLFF
DNA: TGTGCCAGCAGCCGGGACAGGGATAATGAAAAACTGTTTTTT
size: NA
J: TRBJ1-4
D: TRBD1
V: TRBV7-3

CDR3: CSVVRGQFNEKLFF
DNA: TGCAGCGTTGTAAGGGGGCAGTTTAATGAAAAACTGTTTTTT
size: NA
J: TRBJ1-4
D: TRBD1
V: TRBV29-1

CDR3: CASRPGTGREKLFF
DNA: TGTGCCAGCAGGCCCGGGACAGGGAGGGAAAAACTGTTTTTT
size: NA
J: TRBJ1-4
D: TRBD1
V: TRBV28

CDR3: CASSPRSGSGTGELFF
DNA: TGTGCCAGCAGCCCACGTAGCGGGAGCGGGACCGGGGAGCTGTTTTTT
size: NA
J: TRBJ2-2
D: TRBD2
V: TRBV9

CDR3: CASSQRGQRAEAFF
DNA: TGTGCCAGCAGCCAAAGGGGGCAGAGAGCTGAAGCTTTCTTT
size: NA
J: TRBJ1-1
D: TRBD1
V: TRBV3-1/TRBV3-2

CDR3: CASSSVGQRADTQYF
DNA: TGTGCCAGCAGCTCCGTCGGGCAGCGGGCAGATACGCAGTATTTT
size: NA
J: TRBJ2-3
D: NA
V: TRBV28

CDR3: CASSIGGAPGTEAFF
DNA: TGTGCCAGCAGCATCGGAGGGGCGCCGGGGACTGAAGCTTTCTTT
size: NA
J: TRBJ1-1
D: NA
V: TRBV13

CDR3: CAWSSRDRVHF
DNA: TGTGCCTGGAGTTCACGGGACAGAGTACATTTT
size: NA
J: TRBJ1-5
D: TRBD1
V: TRBV30

CDR3: CSASTSGSTPSTDTQYF
DNA: TGCAGTGCTAGTACGAGCGGGTCCACGCCTAGCACAGATACGCAGTATTTT
size: NA
J: TRBJ2-3
D: NA
V: TRBV20-1

CDR3: CASSLGQGYDYGYTF
DNA: TGTGCCAGCAGCTTAGGACAGGGATATGACTATGGCTACACCTTC
size: once
J: TRBJ1-2
D: TRBD1
V: TRBV7-3

CDR3: CASSQGTGRGYGYTF
DNA: TGTGCCAGCAGCCAGGGGACAGGACGGGGCTATGGCTACACCTTC
size: NA
J: TRBJ1-2
D: TRBD1
V: TRBV3-1/TRBV3-2

CDR3: CASSLVIGPPGGTEAFF
DNA: TGTGCCAGCAGCTTAGTCATAGGGCCCCCCGGGGGGACTGAAGCTTTCTTT
size: NA
J: TRBJ1-1
D: NA
V: TRBV7-9